This record covers a single TCR beta chain. Its antigen is unidentified. The record originates from a study of shared clonotypes between healthy human individuals. Looking at the study overall: Per donor, three plates held CD4 naive cells, three held CD4 memory, two held CD8 naive and one held CD8 memory. Study-level findings and limits: Several donors held about 5% of naive CD4 clonotypes in common.

Clones were sequenced by immunoSEQ multiplex PCR, and TCRdb holds only the in-frame ones, with some missing. The table includes 100,000 to 120,000 clones, around 73% detected once. This CDR3 comprises 16 residues. The gene calls are TRBV1 and TRBJ2-7; the table's D call, TRBD2, was not checked against the DNA. TRBV1 is an annotated pseudogene. The sample comprised memory CD8+ T cells sorted from blood. The subset was: CD45RO+ cells pooled with CCR7-negative TemRA cells. The sequence was obtained from a woman aged 30 to 39 in good health. In DNA, the CDR3 is TGCACCAGCAGCCCCATCCGGTTGCTTAGCTCCTACGAGCAGTACTTC. Translated: CTSSPIRLLSSYEQYF.